The clone carrying this TCR beta chain appeared a single time. There are 15 residues in the CDR3. Germline lookup yields CDR1 SGDLS and CDR2 YYNGEE. With 0 bases removed from V and 10 bases from J, the gap between germline ends came to 14 bases. How the authors handled the data: Amplifying reference gene primers gave estimates of nucleated cell counts. Only in-frame clones appear in the TCRdb table, and some are missing; sequencing was by immunoSEQ multiplex PCR. That table is the source of V, J and clone size, and D and trimming were worked out from the DNA. The data show around 150,000 clones, 60% to 80% seen once. This study enrolled people aged 18 to 89 from around 25 US geographic areas. This specimen belongs to a study of blood T cell repertoires in COVID-19. Study at large: There were acute and convalescent COVID-19 samples, and they came from the United States, Italy and Spain. From T cells, B-cell-depleted T cells, or PBMCs came the material, which was cDNA or gDNA.

The clonotype originates from a woman aged 45-60 years who had recovered from COVID-19. The sample taken for sequencing was PBMCs or T cells enriched from blood (not recorded which). This rearrangement joins TRBV9 to TRBJ1-6, with a weak D call TRBD1 (5 bases). The CDR3 loop is CASSVASGVWSPLHF. The CDR3 DNA is TGTGCCAGCAGCGTAGCGTCGGGGGTATGGTCACCCCTCCACTTT.